The 18 T cell receptor delta chains in this list originate from one sample, sequenced in a study of γδ T cells in repeated Plasmodium falciparum infection. TCRdb reapplied CATT to the multiplex PCR reads. This repertoire shows around 86,000 delta-chain clones, more than 1.4% found once; its top ten account for under 9.5%. Gammadelta T cells were flow-sorted from PBMC into Vgamma9/Vdelta2+ and Vdelta2-negative populations for bulk analysis. What was sequenced was gamma-delta T cells from blood. The source of these receptors is a pool of human donors (malaria-infected and uninfected, not separated).

This clone was seen more than once but under ten times. A far larger clone lies a single base away; this is likely a read error. This sample also contains other DNA sequences that code for the same CDR3. This chain joins TRDV2 and TRDJ1; D ambiguous. The CDR3 runs 17 residues. Germline V lookup: CDR1 GEAIGNYY, CDR2 EKD. The V and J ends lost 3 bases and 0 bases respectively, with 19 bases between them. The CDR3 DNA reads as TGTGCCTGTGACGGGCTTACAGGGGTGGCGTACACCGATAAACTCATCTTT. Residues: CACDGLTGVAYTDKLIF.

This clone was observed a handful of times. The amino acid sequence in TCRdb belongs to a much larger clone and departs from this DNA's translation at residue 7, likely a sequencing read error; the sequence shown is translated from the DNA. The chain uses TRDV1 and TRDJ3; 11 positions agree with TRDD3. The J gene was missing in TCRdb and was found by matching the end of the DNA to germline. The germline V gene encodes CDR1 TSWWSYY and CDR2 QGS. J gave up 0 bases and V 1 base, and 14 bases lay outside the gene matches. The CDR3 runs 23 residues. CDR3 residues: CALGERSLYWGIITSWDTRQMFF. The CDR3 nucleotides are TGTGCTCTTGGGGAACGTTCTCTTTACTGGGGGATAATCACCTCCTGGGACACCCGACAGATGTTTTTC.

This clone was picked up a small number of times. The TCRdb protein, from a much larger clone, departs from this DNA's translation at residue 7, likely by read error; the protein shown derives from the DNA. The genes are TRDV1 and TRDJ1; 9 bases align to TRDD3. TCRdb offers no J gene call, so here the DNA was matched to germline to obtain one. Germline loops: CDR1 TSWWSYY, CDR2 QGS. The CDR3 has 18 residues. V was clipped by 1 base and J by 4 bases; unmatched bases: 13. CDR3 in amino acids: CALGEQRLELGELDKLIF. The CDR3 nucleotides are TGTGCTCTTGGGGAACAACGCCTCGAACTGGGGGAGCTCGATAAACTCATCTTT.

This clone was seen repeatedly, ten times or more. Other DNA sequences from this sample encode an identical CDR3 as well. The chain joins TRDV1 to TRDJ1, with TRDD2 identical over 9 bases. The germline V gene encodes CDR1 TSWWSYY and CDR2 QGS. This CDR3 is 19 amino acids long. The V and J ends lost 3 bases and 0 bases, in that order; junction bases with no gene match: 14. The CDR3 protein is CALGDPPSYWGSYTDKLIF. The DNA of the CDR3 is TGTGCTCTTGGGGACCCTCCTTCCTACTGGGGATCGTACACCGATAAACTCATCTTT.

This clone was seen only a few times. TCRdb's listed protein matches a much larger clone and diverges from this DNA's translation at residue 21, likely through a read error; the protein shown comes from the DNA. DNA for the CDR3: TGTGCTCTTGGGGACCCGGTGGGCTTCCTACCGGTACTGGGGGCCTACACCGATAAACTCACCTTT. Translating gives CALGDPVGFLPVLGAYTDKLTF. J gene calling gave no result, while the V gene is TRDV1; TRDD3, the D gene given by the table, was not confirmed from the DNA. The CDR3 is 22 residues long. Looked up from germline, CDR1 is TSWWSYY and CDR2 is QGS.

This clone was seen more than once but under ten times. TCRdb pairs this DNA with a much larger clone's protein that differs at residue 5, likely a read error; the protein shown was translated from the DNA. The chain combines TRDV1 with TRDJ1, with 10 nucleotides matching TRDD3. Matching the DNA to germline supplied the J gene, which TCRdb does not give. The CDR3 is 15 residues long. V lost 6 bases and J lost 3; bases outside the gene matches: 7. Germline V gene sequence: CDR1 TSWWSYY, CDR2 QGS. The CDR3 is CALGYSTGGSDKLIF. The CDR3 coding sequence is TGTGCTCTTGGCTACAGTACTGGGGGATCCGATAAACTCATCTTT.

This clone has a handful of counts. This likely stems from a read error, as it lies one base from a far larger clone. This sample includes further DNA sequences coding for the same CDR3. The rearrangement uses TRDV1 and TRDJ1; the D gene is possibly TRDD3 (6 bases). Here the J gene came from matching the DNA to germline, since TCRdb omits it. The CDR3 is made up of 19 amino acids. The germline V gene has CDR1 TSWWSYY and CDR2 QGS. This CDR3 is CALGELGKWWASRDDKLIF. The CDR3 nucleotides read TGTGCCCTTGGGGAACTGGGAAAATGGTGGGCCTCCCGGGACGATAAACTCATCTTT.

Notes on this clone: This likely reflects a read error, since a far larger clone is one base away. At the DNA level, this CDR3 is encoded by other sequences in the same sample as well. This rearrangement joins TRDV1 to TRDJ1; possibly TRDD2 or TRDD3 for D (8 bases each). The CDR3 runs 22 residues. CDR1 and CDR2 (germline): TSWWSYY, QGS. The ends were cut back, 3 bases at V and 0 bases at J, with 32 bases in the middle. CDR3 nucleotide sequence: TGTGCTCTTGGGGATCCGGTGGGCTTCCTACCGGTACTGGGGGCCTACACCGATAAACTCATCTTT. Its translation is CALGDPVGFLPVLGAYTDKLIF.

In this sample, this clone turned up many times. This DNA's translation and the protein TCRdb lists, from a much larger clone, do not match at residue 5, likely due to a read error; the protein shown is translated from the DNA. The chain joins TRDV3 to TRDJ1; tentative D call: TRDD3 (5 bases). V gave up 3 bases and J gave up 2 bases, with 13 bases separating them. CDR3 size: 13 residues. Germline lookup yields CDR1 TVYSNPD and CDR2 GDNSRS (reference sequence). The CDR3 DNA follows: TGTGCCTTCCTAGTCCCTGGGACCGATAAACTCATCTTT. Its protein product is CAFLVPGTDKLIF.

This clone occurred many times. This DNA translates differently at residue 3 from the TCRdb protein, which is that of a much larger clone; a read error is likely, and the protein shown is the DNA's own translation. The chain has TRDV3 and TRDJ1, with 9 bases that match TRDD3. The germline V gene has CDR1 TVYSNPD and CDR2 GDNSRS (reference sequence). The CDR3 spans 16 residues. The J segment lost 5 bases and the V segment lost 5 bases, leaving 18 bases of the junction unmatched. The CDR3 is CAIFGLRGDTLDKLIF. The CDR3 bases are TGTGCCATTTTTGGACTTCGGGGGGATACCCTTGATAAACTCATCTTT.

On this clone itself: This likely traces to a read error, being one base from a far larger clone. Other DNA sequences within the sample encode an identical CDR3. The V gene is listed as TRDV2; no J gene was called; the listed D gene, TRDD3, was not tested against the DNA. The CDR3 sequence is 19 residues long. Germline assignment: CDR1 GEAIGNYY and CDR2 EKD. CDR3: CACDSSTGGPSWDTRQMFF. In nucleotides, the CDR3 is TGTGCCTGTGACTCCAGTACTGGGGGGCCCTCCTGGGACACCCGACAGATGTTTTTT.

This clone was counted between two and nine times. For this DNA, TCRdb reports the protein of a much larger clone, which diverges at residue 11, most likely from a read error; the protein presented here is translated directly from the DNA. The chain carries TRDV2 and TRDJ3; 10 bases fit TRDD3. Matching the DNA to germline supplied the J gene, which TCRdb does not give. Trimming removed 2 bases from V and 2 bases from J; junction bases left unmatched: 8. CDR3 length equals 19 residues. CDR1 is GEAIGNYY and CDR2 is EKD in the germline V gene. Written as DNA, the CDR3 is TGTGCCTGTGACATACTGGGGGATGCCCTCCCCTGGGACACCCGACAGATGTTTTTC. Encoded protein: CACDILGDALPWDTRQMFF.

The sample holds a few counts of this clone. TCRdb has a much larger clone's protein, which differs at residue 11 from the translation of this DNA, likely because of a read error; what is shown is the protein translated from the DNA. The rearrangement links TRDV3 to TRDJ1; D gene uncertain. The CDR3 runs 15 residues. From germline, CDR1 is TVYSNPD and CDR2 GDNSRS (reference sequence). V was cut by 5 bases and J by 6 bases, with 25 bases left in between. The DNA of the CDR3 is TGTGCCCACTACGATGGGTGGAGGAGAACCAATAAACTCATCTTT. Amino acid sequence: CAHYDGWRRTNKLIF.

This clone was seen only a few times. This sequence is one base from a far larger clone and is likely a read error. The sample has other DNA sequences that encode this CDR3 too. The gene calls are TRDV2 and TRDJ1, with 9 bases identical to TRDD3. Here the J gene was assigned by germline matching of the DNA, as TCRdb has none. With 1 base clipped from V and 2 bases from J, the junction kept 4 bases outside the gene matches. The CDR3 totals 15 residues. Germline values: CDR1 GEAIGNYY, CDR2 EKD. For the CDR3, the DNA is TGTGCCTGTGACACTCTGCTGGGGGATACCGATAAACTCATCTTT. Translated, it gives CACDTLLGDTDKLIF.

This clone occurred a few times. This likely traces to a read error, being one base from a far larger clone. Other DNA variants within this sample encode the same CDR3. The CDR3: CACDRVSPTGGYPRGRGKLIF. DNA of the CDR3: TGTGCCTGTGACCGTGTTTCCCCCACTGGGGGATACCCGCGCGGACGTGGTAAACTCATCTTT. The chain uses TRDV2 and TRDJ1, with TRDD3 matching over 12 bases. The J gene is not listed in TCRdb, so it was assigned here from a DNA match to germline. The germline gives CDR1 GEAIGNYY, CDR2 EKD. The CDR3 totals 21 residues. The trim removed 3 bases at V and 7 bases at J, leaving 26 bases unmatched.

As concerns this clone: With a much larger clone just one base away, this may be a read error. The same CDR3 also results from other DNA sequences found in this sample. This chain connects TRDV1 to TRDJ3; 10 bases fit TRDD3. The CDR3 has 21 residues. In germline, CDR1 is TSWWSYY, CDR2 QGS. CDR3 in amino acids: CALGEAASFWGINWDTRQMFF. The CDR3 bases are TGTGCCCTTGGGGAAGCGGCCTCTTTCTGGGGGATAAACTGGGACACCCGACAGATGTTTTTC.

Remarks on this clone: This DNA's translation and the protein TCRdb lists, from a much larger clone, do not match at residue 13, likely due to a read error; the protein shown is translated from the DNA. The chain couples TRDV2 to TRDJ1; perhaps TRDD2 as D (7 bases). From germline, CDR1 is GEAIGNYY and CDR2 EKD. This CDR3 spans 18 amino acids. The ends were cut back, 3 bases at V and 3 bases at J, with 25 bases in the middle. CDR3 sequence reads: CACDGLPGRGGNADKLIF. For the CDR3, the DNA is TGTGCCTGTGACGGCCTTCCTGGCCGAGGGGGGAACGCCGATAAACTCATCTTT.

As regards this clone: A read error likely explains this, since a far larger clone differs by one base. In the same sample, other DNA sequences code for this CDR3. The rearrangement links TRDV3 to TRDJ1, with a possible D match to TRDD2 (7 bases). CDR1 is TVYSNPD, CDR2 GDNSRS, per germline (reference sequence). The CDR3 is made up of 19 amino acids. As DNA, the CDR3 is TGTGCCTTACATAGATATTTCCTACGTGGGGGCCGGGTCACCGACAAACTCATCTTT. As protein: CALHRYFLRGGRVTDKLIF.